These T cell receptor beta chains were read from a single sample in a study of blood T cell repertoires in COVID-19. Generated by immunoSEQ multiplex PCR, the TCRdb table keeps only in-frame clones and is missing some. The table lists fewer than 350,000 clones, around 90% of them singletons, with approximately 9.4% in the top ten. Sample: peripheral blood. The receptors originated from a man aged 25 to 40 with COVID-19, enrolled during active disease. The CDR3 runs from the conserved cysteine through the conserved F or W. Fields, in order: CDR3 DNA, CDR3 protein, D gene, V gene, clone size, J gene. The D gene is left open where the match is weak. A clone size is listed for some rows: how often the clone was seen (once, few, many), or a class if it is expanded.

cdr3_nt: TGTGCCAGCAGTCTGCGACAGGGAACCCATTCCTACGAGCAGTACTTC
cdr3_aa: CASSLRQGTHSYEQYF
d_call: TRBD1
v_call: TRBV27
clone_size: NA
j_call: TRBJ2-7

cdr3_nt: TGTGCTAGTGGTACAGGGAAGCCGAATGAAAAACTGTTTTTT
cdr3_aa: CASGTGKPNEKLFF
d_call: NA
v_call: TRBV12-5
clone_size: NA
j_call: TRBJ1-4

cdr3_nt: TGTGCCAGCAGCGCATTAGGCGGGGGAGGCGAGCAGTTCTTC
cdr3_aa: CASSALGGGGEQFF
d_call: TRBD2
v_call: TRBV2
clone_size: NA
j_call: TRBJ2-1

cdr3_nt: TGTGCCACCAGCAGACCTCTCGGGACAGGGGGCACCGGGGAGCTGTTTTTT
cdr3_aa: CATSRPLGTGGTGELFF
d_call: TRBD1
v_call: TRBV15
clone_size: NA
j_call: TRBJ2-2

cdr3_nt: TGTGCCAGCAGCCGAGACAGGGCGAGCTCCTACGAGCAGTACTTC
cdr3_aa: CASSRDRASSYEQYF
d_call: TRBD1
v_call: TRBV2
clone_size: NA
j_call: TRBJ2-7

cdr3_nt: TGTGCCAGCAGCCCCTCTTTGACGGGGGTCACCGGGGAGCTGTTTTTT
cdr3_aa: CASSPSLTGVTGELFF
d_call: NA
v_call: TRBV11-3
clone_size: NA
j_call: TRBJ2-2

cdr3_nt: TGTGCCAGTATACCGGGACAGGGGTATACTGAAGCTTTCTTT
cdr3_aa: CASIPGQGYTEAFF
d_call: TRBD1
v_call: TRBV28
clone_size: few
j_call: TRBJ1-1

cdr3_nt: TGTGCCAGCAGCCAAGAGGTGACTTATTCTTCCTACGAGCAGTACTTC
cdr3_aa: CASSQEVTYSSYEQYF
d_call: NA
v_call: TRBV3-1/TRBV3-2
clone_size: NA
j_call: TRBJ2-7

cdr3_nt: TGTGCCAGTGCCCTGGGACAGACCTCTGGAAACACCATATATTTT
cdr3_aa: CASALGQTSGNTIYF
d_call: TRBD1
v_call: TRBV19
clone_size: NA
j_call: TRBJ1-3

cdr3_nt: TGCAGCGCCAGAGGCAGGGGGGCCGGGGAGCTGTTTTTT
cdr3_aa: CSARGRGAGELFF
d_call: NA
v_call: TRBV29-1
clone_size: NA
j_call: TRBJ2-2

cdr3_nt: TGTGCCAGCAGCCCGGGCCGGGACAACAATGAAAAACTGTTTTTT
cdr3_aa: CASSPGRDNNEKLFF
d_call: NA
v_call: TRBV7-2
clone_size: NA
j_call: TRBJ1-4